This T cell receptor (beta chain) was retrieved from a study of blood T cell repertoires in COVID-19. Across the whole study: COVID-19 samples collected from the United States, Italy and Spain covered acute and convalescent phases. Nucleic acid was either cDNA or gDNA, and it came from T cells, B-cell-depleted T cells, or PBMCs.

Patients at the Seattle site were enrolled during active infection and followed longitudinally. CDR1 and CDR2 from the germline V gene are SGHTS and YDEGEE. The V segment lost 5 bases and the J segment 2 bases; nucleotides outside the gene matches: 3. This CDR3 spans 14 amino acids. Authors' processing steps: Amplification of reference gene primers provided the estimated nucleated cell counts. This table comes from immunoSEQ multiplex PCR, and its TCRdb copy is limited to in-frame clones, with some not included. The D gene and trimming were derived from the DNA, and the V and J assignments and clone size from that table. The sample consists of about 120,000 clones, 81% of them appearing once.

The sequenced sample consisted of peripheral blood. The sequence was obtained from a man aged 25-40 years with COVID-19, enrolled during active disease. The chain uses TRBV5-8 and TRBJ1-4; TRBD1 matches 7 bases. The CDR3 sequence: CASRRGQTNEKLFF. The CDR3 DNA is TGTGCCAGCAGGCGGGGACAGACTAATGAAAAACTGTTTTTT. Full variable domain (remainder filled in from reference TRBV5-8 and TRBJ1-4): EAGVTQSPTHLIKTRGQQATLRCSPISGHTSVYWYQQALGLGLQFLLWYDEGEERNRGNFPPRFSGRQFPNYSSELNVNALELEDSALYLCASRRGQTNEKLFFGSGTQLSVL.